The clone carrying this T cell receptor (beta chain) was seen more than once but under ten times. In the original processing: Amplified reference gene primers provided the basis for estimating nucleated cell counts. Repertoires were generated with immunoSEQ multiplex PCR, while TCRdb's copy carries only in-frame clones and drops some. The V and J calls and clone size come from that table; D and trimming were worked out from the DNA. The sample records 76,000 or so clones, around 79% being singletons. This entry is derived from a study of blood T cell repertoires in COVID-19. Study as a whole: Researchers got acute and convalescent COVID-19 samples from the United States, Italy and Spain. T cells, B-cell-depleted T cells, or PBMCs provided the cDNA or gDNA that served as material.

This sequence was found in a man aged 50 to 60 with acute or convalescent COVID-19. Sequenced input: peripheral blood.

CDR3 in DNA: TGCGCCAGCAGCCAAGGGGACTTTCCAAGCACAGATACGCAGTATTTT. Its translation is CASSQGDFPSTDTQYF. V gene TRBV4-3 combines with J gene TRBJ2-3; D possibly corresponds to TRBD2 (6 bases). V was pared by 1 base and J by 0 bases, with 11 bases between. Per germline, CDR1 LGHNA and CDR2 YSLEER. CDR3 length: 16 residues.